This is a list of T cell receptor beta chains from one sample in a study of blood T cell repertoires in COVID-19. Repertoires were generated with immunoSEQ multiplex PCR, while TCRdb's copy carries only in-frame clones and drops some. The data contain some 56,000 clones, 75% to 85% of them seen just once; the ten biggest clones take up 6.5% to 8.5%. Specimen: peripheral blood. All receptors come from a man aged 55 to 70 with acute or convalescent COVID-19. Each CDR3 is given with its conserved first and last residue. The D gene is left open where the match is weak. The listing skips clone size in some rows; elsewhere it reads once, few, many or a size class.

TRBV14	TRBJ1-4	.	.	CASSQGRGTNEKLFF	TGTGCCAGCAGCCAAGGGCGGGGGACTAATGAAAAACTGTTTTTT
TRBV7-2	TRBJ2-2	TRBD1	.	CASTFIRPGQGSTGELFF	TGTGCCAGCACCTTTATCAGGCCGGGACAGGGTTCTACCGGGGAGCTGTTTTTT
TRBV27	TRBJ2-1	TRBD2	.	CASSLESSGGSYNEQFF	TGTGCCAGCAGTTTAGAGAGTAGCGGGGGAAGCTACAATGAGCAGTTCTTC
TRBV6-2/TRBV6-3	TRBJ2-3	.	.	CASTPVGAGMTDTQYF	TGTGCCAGCACCCCCGTTGGGGCAGGGATGACGGATACGCAGTATTTT
TRBV3-1/TRBV3-2	TRBJ2-2	.	.	CASSQTGTGELFF	TGTGCCAGCAGCCAAACGGGGACCGGGGAGCTGTTTTTT
TRBV12-5	TRBJ1-5	TRBD1	once	CASGLWTGGIQPQHF	TGTGCTAGTGGTTTGTGGACAGGGGGTATTCAGCCCCAGCATTTT
TRBV20-1	TRBJ2-7	.	.	CSASSRTSYEQYF	TGCAGTGCTAGTTCGAGAACTTCGTACGAGCAGTACTTC
TRBV6-5	TRBJ1-1	.	.	CASSYSPGGDTEAFF	TGTGCCAGCAGTTACTCTCCGGGGGGAGACACTGAAGCTTTCTTT
TRBV12-3/TRBV12-4	TRBJ2-5	.	.	CASRLAPETQYF	TGTGCCTCCAGATTGGCTCCTGAGACCCAGTACTTC
TRBV9	TRBJ2-5	TRBD2	.	CASSVGSLAGVQETQYF	TGTGCCAGCAGCGTCGGATCACTAGCGGGGGTCCAAGAGACCCAGTACTTC
TRBV25-1	TRBJ1-2	.	.	CASDPVRGSYGYTF	TGTGCCAGCGATCCAGTCCGGGGATCCTATGGCTACACCTTC
TRBV2	TRBJ2-7	.	once	CASSPLSREQYF	TGTGCCAGCAGTCCGCTATCTCGCGAGCAGTACTTC
TRBV6-5	TRBJ2-1	.	.	CASSRRDSEEQFF	TGTGCCAGCAGCCGCCGGGACTCCGAGGAGCAGTTCTTC
TRBV29-1	TRBJ2-1	TRBD2	.	CSSSGGAYNEQFF	TGCAGCTCTAGCGGGGGGGCGTACAATGAGCAGTTCTTC
TRBV5-4	TRBJ2-7	.	once	CASSPETQTYEQYF	TGTGCCAGCAGCCCGGAGACCCAAACCTACGAGCAGTACTTC
TRBV3-1/TRBV3-2	TRBJ1-4	TRBD1	.	CASSHRGQGGINEKLFF	TGTGCCAGCAGCCACCGCGGACAGGGCGGAATTAATGAAAAACTGTTTTTT
TRBV11-1	TRBJ1-1	TRBD1	.	CASSLALFGQGTEAFF	TGTGCCAGCAGCTTAGCGCTATTCGGACAGGGCACTGAAGCTTTCTTT
TRBV5-1	TRBJ1-1	TRBD1	.	CASSLDPTGITEAFF	TGCGCCAGCAGCTTAGATCCGACAGGGATCACTGAAGCTTTCTTT
TRBV13	TRBJ2-1	.	.	CASSLHGTPNEQFF	TGTGCCAGCAGCCTCCACGGGACTCCTAATGAGCAGTTCTTC
TRBV18	TRBJ2-2	TRBD1	.	CASSPDRGRGELFF	TGTGCCAGCTCACCGGACAGGGGTCGCGGGGAGCTGTTTTTT
TRBV5-1	TRBJ1-1	TRBD1	few	CASSLRTGNTEAFF	TGCGCCAGCAGCTTAAGGACAGGGAACACTGAAGCTTTCTTT
TRBV9	TRBJ2-5	TRBD2	once	CASSVVPSGGEETQYF	TGTGCCAGCAGCGTAGTCCCTAGCGGGGGAGAGGAGACCCAGTACTTC
TRBV4-1	TRBJ1-2	TRBD1	.	CASSQDGDSYYGYTF	TGCGCCAGCAGCCAAGATGGGGACAGCTACTATGGCTACACCTTC
TRBV6-4	TRBJ1-6	TRBD1	.	CASSLDRGDSPLHF	TGTGCCAGCAGTTTGGACAGGGGGGATTCACCCCTCCACTTT
TRBV5-6	TRBJ1-4	TRBD1	.	CASSLGPGTGSEKLFF	TGTGCCAGCAGCTTGGGGCCCGGGACAGGGTCTGAAAAACTGTTTTTT
TRBV5-1	TRBJ1-1	.	once	CASSLQGNTEAFF	TGCGCCAGCAGCTTGCAGGGGAACACTGAAGCTTTCTTT
TRBV27	TRBJ2-3	.	.	CASSPYRVRGVTDTQYF	TGTGCCAGCAGTCCGTACAGGGTACGGGGGGTCACAGATACGCAGTATTTT
TRBV6-5	TRBJ2-1	.	.	CASGEEWWGNEQFF	TGTGCCAGCGGGGAGGAGTGGTGGGGCAATGAGCAGTTCTTC
TRBV14	TRBJ1-2	TRBD1	.	CASSQDKGTGGSYGYTF	TGTGCCAGCAGCCAAGATAAAGGAACAGGGGGCTCCTATGGCTACACCTTC
TRBV27	TRBJ1-1	TRBD1	.	CASSLWGQGRGTEAFF	TGTGCCAGCAGTTTATGGGGACAGGGCCGGGGCACTGAAGCTTTCTTT
TRBV12-3/TRBV12-4	TRBJ2-5	TRBD1	once	CASSPRTGLAQYF	TGTGCCAGCAGTCCTAGGACAGGACTGGCCCAGTACTTC
TRBV19	TRBJ2-7	.	.	CASSADTGYEQYF	TGTGCCAGTAGTGCGGACACCGGGTACGAGCAGTACTTC
TRBV4-1	TRBJ2-7	TRBD1	.	CASSQFSGTGSYEQYF	TGCGCCAGCAGCCAATTTTCCGGGACAGGGTCCTACGAGCAGTACTTC
TRBV2	TRBJ2-7	.	.	CASSDGLPPYEQYF	TGTGCCAGCAGTGACGGTCTCCCACCCTACGAGCAGTACTTC
TRBV29-1	TRBJ2-1	TRBD2	.	CSVLKRGGSYNEQFF	TGCAGCGTTCTGAAGCGGGGGGGGTCCTACAATGAGCAGTTCTTC
TRBV28	TRBJ2-7	TRBD2	.	CASSLGRAGGTYEQYF	TGTGCCAGCAGTTTAGGGCGCGCGGGGGGCACCTACGAGCAGTACTTC
TRBV30	TRBJ1-5	.	.	CAWSVDSGNQPQHF	TGTGCCTGGAGTGTAGACTCGGGCAATCAGCCCCAGCATTTT